These T cell receptor beta chains were read from a single sample in a study of blood T cell repertoires in COVID-19. Method: immunoSEQ multiplex PCR; TCRdb's copy keeps in-frame clones and lacks some. The data show 270,000 or so clones, with more than 70% seen just once and roughly 3.1% held by the top ten. The sequenced sample consisted of peripheral blood. The receptors here all came from a woman under 30 with acute or convalescent COVID-19. Both conserved end residues are part of each CDR3. The order of the fields is clone size, V gene, J gene, D gene, CDR3 length, CDR3 DNA, CDR3 protein. The D gene is left open where the match is weak. Size is stated for part of the rows, as once, few or many counts, or as a class when the clone is expanded.

size: NA; V: TRBV7-9; J: TRBJ2-7; D: NA; length: 12; DNA: TGTGCCAGCAGCTCCCAGGGGAGAGAGCAGTACTTC; CDR3: CASSSQGREQYF
size: NA; V: TRBV6-5; J: TRBJ2-3; D: TRBD2; length: 15; DNA: TGTGCCAGCAGCGTAGCGGGAGCCGGCACAGATACGCAGTATTTT; CDR3: CASSVAGAGTDTQYF
size: NA; V: TRBV15; J: TRBJ2-5; D: NA; length: 15; DNA: TGTGCCACCAGCAGCTCGAGAAAAACTGGAGAGACCCAGTACTTC; CDR3: CATSSSRKTGETQYF
size: few; V: TRBV6-5; J: TRBJ2-7; D: TRBD1; length: 15; DNA: TGTGCCAGCAGTCGTCCGGGACAGGGCGAATACGAGCAGTACTTC; CDR3: CASSRPGQGEYEQYF
size: NA; V: TRBV20-1; J: TRBJ2-1; D: TRBD2; length: 14; DNA: TGCAGTGCTAGTACTAGCGGGGGTTTCAATGAGCAGTTCTTC; CDR3: CSASTSGGFNEQFF
size: NA; V: TRBV7-2; J: TRBJ2-1; D: TRBD2; length: 15; DNA: TGTGCCAGCAGAGATCCCGGGACTAGACGCAATGAGCAGTTCTTC; CDR3: CASRDPGTRRNEQFF
size: NA; V: TRBV18; J: TRBJ2-3; D: NA; length: 13; DNA: TGTGCCAGCTCACCGGGGGGGGCCGATACGCAGTATTTT; CDR3: CASSPGGADTQYF
size: NA; V: TRBV7-9; J: TRBJ2-7; D: TRBD2; length: 15; DNA: TGTGCCAGCAGCTTATTCCGGGGGGGCGACTACGAGCAGTACTTC; CDR3: CASSLFRGGDYEQYF
size: few; V: TRBV10-1; J: TRBJ1-2; D: NA; length: 12; DNA: TGCGCCCGTAGACAGGTCTGCTATGGCTACACCTTC; CDR3: CARRQVCYGYTF
size: NA; V: TRBV28; J: TRBJ2-3; D: TRBD2; length: 17; DNA: TGTGCCAGCAGTTTACCCCCGGCTAGCGGGCCCTCAGATACGCAGTATTTT; CDR3: CASSLPPASGPSDTQYF
size: NA; V: TRBV18; J: TRBJ1-1; D: NA; length: 14; DNA: TGTGCCAGCTCACAGAGCAATTACTACACTGAAGCTTTCTTT; CDR3: CASSQSNYYTEAFF
size: NA; V: TRBV7-2; J: TRBJ2-1; D: TRBD2; length: 17; DNA: TGTGCCAGCAGCCCCGCCAAGGCGGGAGGGTTGTACAATGAGCAGTTCTTC; CDR3: CASSPAKAGGLYNEQFF
size: NA; V: TRBV5-6; J: TRBJ2-3; D: NA; length: 13; DNA: TGTGCCAGCAGCTCCTCCCCCACAGATACGCAGTATTTT; CDR3: CASSSSPTDTQYF
size: few; V: TRBV28; J: TRBJ1-1; D: TRBD1; length: 15; DNA: TGTGCCAGCAGTTTAAGGTGGACAGGGAACACTGAAGCTTTCTTT; CDR3: CASSLRWTGNTEAFF
size: once; V: TRBV5-8; J: TRBJ2-6; D: NA; length: 14; DNA: TGTGCCAGCAGCTTGGATACTGGGGCCAACGTCCTGACTTTC; CDR3: CASSLDTGANVLTF
size: NA; V: TRBV30; J: TRBJ1-2; D: NA; length: 17; DNA: TGTGCCTGGAGTGACCTTTTAGGGCGGACACGTAACTATGGCTACACCTTC; CDR3: CAWSDLLGRTRNYGYTF
size: NA; V: TRBV7-2; J: TRBJ2-3; D: NA; length: 17; DNA: TGTGCCAGCAGCTCACTTCGAGGGCAGCACGGGACAGATACGCAGTATTTT; CDR3: CASSSLRGQHGTDTQYF
size: NA; V: TRBV29-1; J: TRBJ2-2; D: NA; length: 14; DNA: TGCAGCGTTGCTTGGCGGGCGGGGACCGGGGAGCTGTTTTTT; CDR3: CSVAWRAGTGELFF
size: NA; V: TRBV7-2; J: TRBJ2-1; D: TRBD1; length: 15; DNA: TGTGCCAGCAGCTCCGGGACAGGGGTGTACAATGAGCAGTTCTTC; CDR3: CASSSGTGVYNEQFF
size: NA; V: TRBV4-1; J: TRBJ2-7; D: TRBD2; length: 18; DNA: TGCGCCAGCAGCCAAGGTGGTCTAGCGGGTGAATTGACGTACGAGCAGTACTTC; CDR3: CASSQGGLAGELTYEQYF
size: NA; V: TRBV30; J: TRBJ1-5; D: NA; length: 14; DNA: TGTGCCTGGAGTCCGGGGGTTGGCAATCAGCCCCAGCATTTT; CDR3: CAWSPGVGNQPQHF
size: once; V: TRBV7-7; J: TRBJ2-5; D: TRBD2; length: 14; DNA: TGTGCTAGCAGCCCAAGCGGGACGGGAGGGACCCAGTACTTC; CDR3: CASSPSGTGGTQYF
size: NA; V: TRBV18; J: TRBJ1-5; D: TRBD1; length: 14; DNA: TGTGCCAGCTCACCCACCGACAGGGATAAGCCCCAGCATTTT; CDR3: CASSPTDRDKPQHF
size: once; V: TRBV19; J: TRBJ2-1; D: TRBD1; length: 15; DNA: TGTGCCAGTAGTCGTAGACAGGGGGCTTCCAATGAGCAGTTCTTC; CDR3: CASSRRQGASNEQFF
size: NA; V: TRBV5-1; J: TRBJ2-2; D: TRBD2; length: 16; DNA: TGCGCCAGCAGCTTGAGTCGCCTAGCGGGGTCCGGGGAGCTGTTTTTT; CDR3: CASSLSRLAGSGELFF
size: once; V: TRBV4-3; J: TRBJ2-7; D: NA; length: 14; DNA: TGCGCCAGCAGCCAAGATAGGGGAGGCTACGAGCAGTACTTC; CDR3: CASSQDRGGYEQYF
size: NA; V: TRBV7-9; J: TRBJ2-7; D: NA; length: 14; DNA: TGTGCCAGCAGCCCGACAGGAGCCCCGTACGAGCAGTACTTC; CDR3: CASSPTGAPYEQYF
size: few; V: TRBV6-5; J: TRBJ2-5; D: NA; length: 14; DNA: TGTGCCAGCGGGGCAGATCCTGGAAGGGAGACCCAGTACTTC; CDR3: CASGADPGRETQYF
size: NA; V: TRBV7-2; J: TRBJ2-7; D: NA; length: 14; DNA: TGTGCCAGCAGCTCCACCACTAGGGCCTACGAGCAGTACTTC; CDR3: CASSSTTRAYEQYF
size: once; V: TRBV7-9; J: TRBJ2-2; D: NA; length: 15; DNA: TGTGCCAGCAGCACCCGACACCCTAACACCGGGGAGCTGTTTTTT; CDR3: CASSTRHPNTGELFF
size: NA; V: TRBV11-2; J: TRBJ2-7; D: NA; length: 15; DNA: TGTGCCAGCAGCTGGGGACGGGGGGCCCCCTACGAGCAGTACTTC; CDR3: CASSWGRGAPYEQYF
size: NA; V: TRBV5-8; J: TRBJ1-1; D: TRBD1; length: 16; DNA: TGTGCCAGCAGCGGAGGGACAGATTATTTGAACACTGAAGCTTTCTTT; CDR3: CASSGGTDYLNTEAFF
size: NA; V: TRBV25-1; J: TRBJ2-3; D: TRBD1; length: 14; DNA: TGTGCCACCACAGGGGGCCTGAGCACAGATACGCAGTATTTT; CDR3: CATTGGLSTDTQYF
size: few; V: TRBV6-1; J: TRBJ1-6; D: NA; length: 14; DNA: TGTGCCAGCAGTGTTGGACATTATAATTCACCCCTCCACTTT; CDR3: CASSVGHYNSPLHF
size: NA; V: TRBV6-2/TRBV6-3; J: TRBJ2-1; D: NA; length: 16; DNA: TGTGCCAGCAGTGACCCATCGGGACTCAATTACAATGAGCAGTTCTTC; CDR3: CASSDPSGLNYNEQFF
size: NA; V: TRBV7-2; J: TRBJ2-1; D: NA; length: 15; DNA: TGTGCCAGCAGCTTCGACAGTAGCTCCTACAATGAGCAGTTCTTC; CDR3: CASSFDSSSYNEQFF
size: NA; V: TRBV7-9; J: TRBJ2-7; D: NA; length: 13; DNA: TGTGCCAGCAGACCAACAGAAAACTACGAGCAGTACTTC; CDR3: CASRPTENYEQYF
size: NA; V: TRBV7-8; J: TRBJ2-5; D: NA; length: 16; DNA: TGTGCCAGCAGCTATACATACCTAGCGTCCAAAGAGACCCAGTACTTC; CDR3: CASSYTYLASKETQYF
size: NA; V: TRBV9; J: TRBJ2-7; D: TRBD1; length: 14; DNA: TGTGCCAGCAGCGCTCCGGGACAGGGGGGAGAGCAGTACTTC; CDR3: CASSAPGQGGEQYF
size: NA; V: TRBV30; J: TRBJ2-1; D: TRBD1; length: 16; DNA: TGTGCCTGGAACCCGGACAGGTCCAGCTCCTACAATGAGCAGTTCTTC; CDR3: CAWNPDRSSSYNEQFF
size: NA; V: TRBV5-5; J: TRBJ2-5; D: NA; length: 18; DNA: TGTGCCAGCAGCTTGGGCAGTTGGTGGAAGGGAGGCCAAGAGACCCAGTACTTC; CDR3: CASSLGSWWKGGQETQYF
size: NA; V: TRBV5-8; J: TRBJ1-2; D: NA; length: 11; DNA: TGTGCCAGCAGCCCGAGCTATGGCTACACCTTC; CDR3: CASSPSYGYTF
size: NA; V: TRBV7-9; J: TRBJ2-7; D: NA; length: 13; DNA: TGTGCCAGCAGCTTAGGGGACAATTACGAGCAGTACTTC; CDR3: CASSLGDNYEQYF
size: NA; V: TRBV10-1; J: TRBJ1-1; D: TRBD1; length: 13; DNA: TGCGCCAGTACGGACAGGGGCAGCGTCGGGGCTTTCTTT; CDR3: CASTDRGSVGAFF
size: NA; V: TRBV6-1; J: TRBJ2-7; D: NA; length: 15; DNA: TGTGCCAGCAGTGAAGGCCGGGGGATCACCTACGAGCAGTACTTC; CDR3: CASSEGRGITYEQYF
size: NA; V: TRBV10-3; J: TRBJ2-7; D: NA; length: 13; DNA: TGTGCCCCCTTCCCAGGTGGCTCCTACGAGCAGTACTTC; CDR3: CAPFPGGSYEQYF
size: NA; V: TRBV21-1; J: TRBJ1-2; D: NA; length: 16; DNA: TGTGCCAGCAAAACTCCCCGGGACAGGGTAATGGGTGGCTACACCTTC; CDR3: CASKTPRDRVMGGYTF
size: NA; V: TRBV7-2; J: TRBJ2-1; D: TRBD2; length: 13; DNA: TGTGCCAGCAGCGAGACTAGCGGGAATGAGCAGTTCTTC; CDR3: CASSETSGNEQFF
size: NA; V: TRBV7-7; J: TRBJ2-1; D: TRBD2; length: 14; DNA: TGTGCTAGCAGCGATAGCGGGAGAAGCAATGAGCAGTTCTTC; CDR3: CASSDSGRSNEQFF
size: NA; V: TRBV6-2/TRBV6-3; J: TRBJ2-7; D: TRBD1; length: 14; DNA: TGTGCCAGCAGCGGTTGGGACAGCTCCTACGAGCAGTACTTC; CDR3: CASSGWDSSYEQYF
size: once; V: TRBV28; J: TRBJ2-7; D: NA; length: 15; DNA: TGTGCCAGCAGTTTATCGCAGGGGTTCGTCTACGAGCAGTACTTC; CDR3: CASSLSQGFVYEQYF
size: NA; V: TRBV3-1/TRBV3-2; J: TRBJ1-2; D: NA; length: 14; DNA: TGTGCCAGCAGCCAGGGCCCCTTCTCTGGTGGCTACACCTTC; CDR3: CASSQGPFSGGYTF
size: NA; V: TRBV6-1; J: TRBJ1-1; D: NA; length: 16; DNA: TGTGCCAGCAGTGAAGGGGGTCTCGGACAGAACACTGAAGCTTTCTTT; CDR3: CASSEGGLGQNTEAFF
size: few; V: TRBV7-3; J: TRBJ2-7; D: TRBD1; length: 10; DNA: TGTGCCAGCAGCCCGGGACAGACCTTCTTC; CDR3: CASSPGQTFF
size: NA; V: TRBV28; J: TRBJ2-1; D: NA; length: 20; DNA: TGTGCCAGCAGCAGAAGCCCCGCGTCATCCGGATATGACTTTTACAATGAGCAGTTCTTC; CDR3: CASSRSPASSGYDFYNEQFF
size: NA; V: TRBV3-1/TRBV3-2; J: TRBJ2-1; D: TRBD1; length: 20; DNA: TGTGCCAGCAGCCAAGTACAAATGGGCGTAGGGGGCCCGGCGAACAATGAGCAGTTCTTC; CDR3: CASSQVQMGVGGPANNEQFF
size: NA; V: TRBV5-1; J: TRBJ2-3; D: NA; length: 15; DNA: TGCGCCAGCAGCTTGTCCGTGGCCGACACAGATACGCAGTATTTT; CDR3: CASSLSVADTDTQYF
size: NA; V: TRBV7-9; J: TRBJ2-3; D: TRBD2; length: 15; DNA: TGTGCCAGCAGCTTATTAGCGGGGATCACAGATACGCAGTATTTT; CDR3: CASSLLAGITDTQYF
size: NA; V: TRBV10-3; J: TRBJ1-5; D: NA; length: 16; DNA: TGTGCCATCAGTGAGTCGTTATCGGGGGAAGGTCAGCCCCAGCATTTT; CDR3: CAISESLSGEGQPQHF